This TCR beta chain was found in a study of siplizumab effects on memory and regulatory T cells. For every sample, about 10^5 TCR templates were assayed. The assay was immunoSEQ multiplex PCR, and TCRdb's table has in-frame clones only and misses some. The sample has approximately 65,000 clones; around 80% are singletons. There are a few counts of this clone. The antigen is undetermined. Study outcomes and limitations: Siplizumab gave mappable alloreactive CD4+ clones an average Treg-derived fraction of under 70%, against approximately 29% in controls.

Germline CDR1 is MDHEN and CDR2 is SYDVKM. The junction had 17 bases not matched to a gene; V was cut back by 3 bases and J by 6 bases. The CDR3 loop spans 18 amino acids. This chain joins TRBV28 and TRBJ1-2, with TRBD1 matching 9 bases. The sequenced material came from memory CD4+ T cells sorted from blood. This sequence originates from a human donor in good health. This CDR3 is CASSFTHPRQGGKDGYTF. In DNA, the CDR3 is TGTGCCAGCAGTTTCACCCACCCCCGACAGGGGGGAAAGGATGGCTACACCTTC.